A single sample is the source of the 25 T cell receptor beta chains below, sequenced in a study of cytomegalovirus exposure and HLA in healthy donors. The assay was immunoSEQ multiplex PCR, and TCRdb's table has in-frame clones only and misses some. Here the sample spans roughly 130,000 clones, 70% to 90% being singletons. Sequencing used PBMCs. The source is a man younger than 35 in good health and CMV-seronegative.

The V and J genes are TRBV25-1 and TRBJ2-1; 15 bases agree with TRBD2. Germline CDR1 is MGHDK and CDR2 is SYGVNS. This CDR3 is 15 amino acids long. V lost 7 bases to trimming and J lost 7 bases; unmatched junction nucleotides: 5. The CDR3 nucleotides are TGTGCCAGCACAGGACTAGCGGGGGGGCGGAATGAGCAGTTCTTC. Translation: CASTGLAGGRNEQFF.

CDR3 in DNA: TGTGCCATCAGTGTCGTGACAGGGGTTCGCTATGGCTACACCTTC. This encodes CAISVVTGVRYGYTF. This chain joins TRBV10-3 and TRBJ1-2, with 8 bases lining up with TRBD1. The CDR3 loop spans 15 amino acids. CDR1 ENHRY and CDR2 SYGVKD come from the germline V gene. Trimming took 4 bases from V and 4 from J; bases not matched to a gene: 8.

This clone has just one count. V is TRBV10-2 and J is TRBJ1-2; D not resolved. Germline CDR1 reads WSHSY; CDR2 reads SAAADI. Trimming left V 3 bases short and J 7 bases short, with 12 bases between. The CDR3 loop spans 13 amino acids. The CDR3 reads CASSDPSQAGYTF. The CDR3 DNA is TGCGCCAGCAGTGACCCCTCCCAGGCTGGCTACACCTTC.

The chain has TRBV28 and TRBJ2-4; a weak D match, TRBD1 (5 bases). Germline CDR1 is MDHEN and CDR2 is SYDVKM. V gave up 5 bases and J gave up 3 bases, with 14 bases separating them. CDR3 size: 15 residues. For the CDR3, the DNA is TGTGCCAGCAGTAGGGCAGGGCTGGACAAAAACATTCAGTACTTC. This gives the protein CASSRAGLDKNIQYF.

The chain employs TRBV15 and TRBJ1-2, with 7 bases aligning to TRBD1. The CDR3 runs to 15 residues. With V trimmed by 0 bases and J by 7 bases, 8 bases remained unmatched. Germline V gene data show CDR1 as LNHNV and CDR2 as YYDKDF (reference sequence). CDR3 residues: CATSRDRAGGFGYTF. The CDR3, as DNA: TGTGCCACCAGCAGAGATCGAGCAGGGGGTTTTGGCTACACCTTC. Based on the CDR3 plus reference TRBV15 and TRBJ1-2, the full variable domain is DAMVIQNPRYQVTQFGKPVTLSCSQTLNHNVMYWYQQKSSQAPKLLFHYYDKDFNNEADTPDNFQSRRPNTSFCFLDIRSPGLGDTAMYLCATSRDRAGGFGYTFGSGTRLTVV.

The chain has TRBV6-1 and TRBJ1-1; D gene ambiguous. Per the germline V gene, CDR1 is MNHNS and CDR2 is SASEGT. The CDR3 loop spans 12 amino acids. Trimming left V 6 bases short and J 5 bases short, with 10 bases between. The CDR3 loop is CASSRTWTEAFF. In DNA form, the CDR3 reads TGTGCCAGCAGCCGGACTTGGACTGAAGCTTTCTTT.

This clone was observed a single time. V and J are TRBV11-2 and TRBJ1-2; tentative D call: TRBD1 (6 bases). Trimming removed 5 bases at V and 2 bases at J, with 9 bases between. From germline, CDR1 is SGHAT and CDR2 FQNNGV. There are 13 residues in the CDR3. The CDR3 loop is CASSPDRNYGYTF. DNA for the CDR3: TGTGCCAGCAGCCCAGACAGGAACTATGGCTACACCTTC.

This clone was seen more than once but under ten times. The rearrangement uses TRBV19 and TRBJ1-2; TRBD1 agrees at 8 bases. This CDR3 has 15 amino acids. Trimming took 3 bases from V and 7 from J; bases not matched to a gene: 10. Germline CDR1 is LNHDA and CDR2 is SQIVND (reference sequence). The DNA of the CDR3 is TGTGCCAGTAGTATCGCCCCGGGACAGGCAGTTGGCTACACCTTC. The encoded protein is CASSIAPGQAVGYTF. The variable domain in full, completed from reference TRBV19 and TRBJ1-2, reads DGGITQSPKYLFRKEGQNVTLSCEQNLNHDAMYWYRQDPGQGLRLIYYSQIVNDFQKGDIAEGYSVSREKKESFPLTVTSAQKNPTAFYLCASSIAPGQAVGYTFGSGTRLTVV.

This clone was observed a handful of times. The chain couples TRBV5-6 to TRBJ1-2; perhaps TRBD1 as D (5 bases). Germline CDR1 reads SGHDT; CDR2 reads YYEEEE. The V end lost 4 bases, the J end lost 4 bases, and 11 bases lay between the germline ends. This CDR3 spans 13 amino acids. This CDR3 is CASSATELYGYTF. The CDR3 region has the DNA TGTGCCAGCAGCGCGACAGAGCTCTATGGCTACACCTTC.

V and J are TRBV4-2 and TRBJ2-7, with unresolved D. The CDR3 contains 16 residues. V dropped 1 base and J dropped 3 bases, with 16 bases sitting between them. Germline assignment: CDR1 LGHNA and CDR2 YNFKEQ. Written as DNA, the CDR3 is TGTGCCAGCAGCCAAGTAGGCAGACAAAACGGCTACGAGCAGTACTTC. Translating it yields CASSQVGRQNGYEQYF.

The chain combines TRBV18 with TRBJ2-5; 8 bases fit TRBD2. After removal of 3 bases from V and 1 base from J, the junction contained 4 bases not matched to a gene. Germline CDR1 KGHSH, CDR2 LQKENI. The CDR3 has 15 amino acids. Here the CDR3 DNA reads TGTGCCAGCTCACCGGCTACTAGCGGCCAAGAGACCCAGTACTTC. Protein: CASSPATSGQETQYF.

This chain uses TRBV5-1 with TRBJ2-1; 7 nucleotides align to TRBD1. Germline-derived CDR1 and CDR2 are SGHRS and YFSETQ. The CDR3 consists of 15 residues. With V trimmed by 3 bases and J by 2 bases, 5 bases remained unmatched. CDR3: CASSSGTAAYNEQFF. The DNA of the CDR3 is TGCGCCAGCAGCTCCGGGACAGCCGCCTACAATGAGCAGTTCTTC.

J is TRBJ2-1 and V is TRBV7-2; TRBD2 matches 8 bases. Per germline, CDR1 SGHTA and CDR2 FQGNSA. Unmatched junction bases numbered 3, after V lost 0 bases and J lost 2 bases. There are 16 residues in the CDR3. CDR3 sequence (DNA): TGTGCCAGCAGCTTAGCAGGTAGCGGGGCCTACAATGAGCAGTTCTTC. As protein: CASSLAGSGAYNEQFF.

The chain recombines TRBV4-3 with TRBJ2-2, with no clear D. Germline V gives CDR1 LGHNA, CDR2 YSLEER. V shed 2 bases and J shed 8 bases, with 15 bases lying between them. This CDR3 comprises 15 residues. This CDR3 reads CASSQSLTPRGELFF. The CDR3 DNA follows: TGCGCCAGCAGCCAATCCTTAACCCCGCGGGGGGAGCTGTTTTTT.

The V gene is TRBV9, the J gene TRBJ1-2; D not certain. V was trimmed by 5 bases and J by 2 bases, leaving 4 bases between them. The CDR3 is 11 amino acids. CDR1 is SGDLS, CDR2 YYNGEE, per germline. The DNA for the CDR3 is TGTGCCAGCAGTTCAAACTATGGCTACACCTTC. Encoded protein: CASSSNYGYTF.

J is TRBJ1-2 and V is TRBV9; D ambiguous. Trimming took 3 bases from V and 6 from J, leaving 21 bases between them. Germline lookup yields CDR1 SGDLS and CDR2 YYNGEE. This CDR3 has 16 amino acids. CDR3 DNA: TGTGCCAGCAGCGCTGTAACCGGGCCCGGGAATGATGGCTACACCTTC. Translation: CASSAVTGPGNDGYTF.

This clone has a single count. This chain uses TRBV7-7 with TRBJ2-3; 8 nucleotides align to TRBD2. Germline V lookup: CDR1 SSHAT, CDR2 FNYEAQ (reference sequence). This CDR3 has 15 amino acids. The J segment lost 2 bases and the V segment lost 5 bases, leaving 6 bases of the junction unmatched. The CDR3 loop is CASSPGGGITDTQYF. CDR3 sequence (DNA): TGTGCCAGCAGCCCCGGGGGGGGGATCACAGATACGCAGTATTTT.

This chain uses TRBV7-6 with TRBJ2-7; perhaps TRBD1 as D (5 bases). CDR3 length: 14 residues. The V gene lost 5 bases and the J gene lost 3 bases, with 14 bases spanning the gap. CDR1 and CDR2 (germline): SGHVS, FNYEAQ. Written as DNA, the CDR3 is TGTGCCAGCAGCGGGTTCCGAAGGGGCTACGAGCAGTACTTC. It yields the protein CASSGFRRGYEQYF.

The chain combines TRBV27 with TRBJ2-5; possibly TRBD1 for D (5 bases). The length of the CDR3 is 16 residues. Germline V gene sequence: CDR1 MNHEY, CDR2 SMNVEV (reference sequence). V was clipped by 6 bases and J by 5 bases, with 22 bases between them. The CDR3, as DNA: TGTGCCAGCAGCCATGACCTTGGACATCCTCAGGAGACCCAGTACTTC. This codes for CASSHDLGHPQETQYF.

This chain joins TRBV5-1 and TRBJ1-1; 8 bases agree with TRBD1. This CDR3 contains 14 residues. Germline V CDR1 and CDR2: SGHRS, YFSETQ. V lost 5 bases and J lost 5; bases outside the gene matches: 8. The CDR3 reads CASRFGQGGTEAFF. CDR3 DNA sequence: TGCGCCAGCAGGTTTGGACAGGGCGGGACTGAAGCTTTCTTT.

CDR3 loop: CASRGQALPTNEAFF. CDR3 DNA sequence: TGTGCCAGCAGGGGACAGGCGCTCCCTACCAATGAAGCTTTCTTT. The chain uses TRBV6-5 and TRBJ1-1; TRBD1 agrees at 8 bases. The CDR3 extends over 15 amino acids. Looked up from germline, CDR1 is MNHEY and CDR2 is SVGAGI. V gave up 6 bases and J gave up 7 bases; unmatched junction bases: 13.

The sample holds a few counts of this clone. J is TRBJ2-1 and V is TRBV7-9; 8 bases match TRBD2. CDR3 length equals 14 residues. The germline CDR1 and CDR2 sequences are SEHNR and FQNEAQ (reference sequence). V gave up 5 bases and J gave up 7 bases; unmatched junction bases: 7. The CDR3 reads CASSPPGGSNEQFF. CDR3 coding DNA: TGTGCCAGCAGCCCCCCGGGGGGGTCAAATGAGCAGTTCTTC.

This clone was counted at least ten times. The genes are TRBV6-5 and TRBJ2-1, with a weak D call TRBD2 (6 bases). V lost 4 bases and J 5 bases, leaving 9 bases between the germline ends. This CDR3 region has 13 residues. Germline V gene sequence: CDR1 MNHEY, CDR2 SVGAGI. DNA for the CDR3: TGTGCCAGCAGTTCGCGGGACCACAATGAGCAGTTCTTC. Amino acids: CASSSRDHNEQFF.

This chain links TRBV29-1 with TRBJ2-7, with D possibly matching TRBD2 (5 bases). The germline CDR1 and CDR2 sequences are SQVTM and ANQGSEA. The CDR3 is 11 amino acids. The CDR3 reads CSARGSYEQYF. In nucleotides, the CDR3 is TGCAGTGCCCGGGGCTCCTACGAGCAGTACTTC.

The rearrangement joins TRBV28 to TRBJ2-1; TRBD2 agrees at 12 bases. The germline CDR1 and CDR2 sequences are MDHEN and SYDVKM. J lost 1 base, V lost 7 bases, and 5 bases had no gene match. This CDR3 is built from 16 residues. The CDR3 coding sequence is TGTGCCAGCACCCTAGCGGGAGGGCCGTCCTACAATGAGCAGTTCTTC. It is translated as CASTLAGGPSYNEQFF.